Listed below are T cell receptor beta chains from one sample, sequenced in a study of blood T cell repertoires in COVID-19. Repertoires were generated with immunoSEQ multiplex PCR, while TCRdb's copy carries only in-frame clones and drops some. The sample has 50,000 to 55,000 clones; roughly 87% are singletons. Material: peripheral blood. These receptors were collected from a human donor with active COVID-19. The donor label of this sample is uncertain. Both conserved end residues are part of each CDR3. The D gene is left open where the match is weak. A row's size may be missing; if present it is once, few, many or a size class.

clone size: once
J gene: TRBJ2-3
D gene: TRBD2
V gene: TRBV6-5
CDR3 protein: CASSNRGGYDTQYF
CDR3 DNA: TGTGCCAGCAGTAACCGGGGGGGCTACGATACGCAGTATTTT

clone size: -
J gene: TRBJ2-5
D gene: -
V gene: TRBV19
CDR3 protein: CASSIGSQETQYF
CDR3 DNA: TGTGCCAGTAGTATAGGCAGCCAAGAGACCCAGTACTTC

clone size: -
J gene: TRBJ2-5
D gene: TRBD1
V gene: TRBV18
CDR3 protein: CASSRGTGQETQYF
CDR3 DNA: TGTGCCAGCTCCCGCGGGACAGGGCAAGAGACCCAGTACTTC

clone size: -
J gene: TRBJ1-5
D gene: TRBD1
V gene: TRBV10-3
CDR3 protein: CAIRSDRENQPQHF
CDR3 DNA: TGTGCCATCAGGTCTGACAGGGAAAATCAGCCCCAGCATTTT

clone size: -
J gene: TRBJ1-2
D gene: -
V gene: TRBV6-2/TRBV6-3
CDR3 protein: CASSRGGTHGYTF
CDR3 DNA: TGTGCCAGCAGCCGGGGGGGGACGCATGGCTACACCTTC

clone size: -
J gene: TRBJ1-4
D gene: -
V gene: TRBV15
CDR3 protein: CATSRVAVLNEKLFF
CDR3 DNA: TGTGCCACCAGCAGAGTCGCAGTTCTTAATGAAAAACTGTTTTTT

clone size: -
J gene: TRBJ1-1
D gene: TRBD1
V gene: TRBV4-3
CDR3 protein: CASSRTGENTEAFF
CDR3 DNA: TGCGCCAGCAGCCGGACAGGGGAGAACACTGAAGCTTTCTTT

clone size: -
J gene: TRBJ2-1
D gene: TRBD1
V gene: TRBV9
CDR3 protein: CASSVEDRVGEQFF
CDR3 DNA: TGTGCCAGCAGCGTAGAGGACAGGGTTGGTGAGCAGTTCTTC

clone size: -
J gene: TRBJ1-2
D gene: TRBD1
V gene: TRBV27
CDR3 protein: CASSLIQGANGYTF
CDR3 DNA: TGTGCCAGCAGTTTAATCCAGGGGGCAAATGGCTACACCTTC

clone size: -
J gene: TRBJ2-4
D gene: -
V gene: TRBV3-1/TRBV3-2
CDR3 protein: CASSQEWWQKNIQYF
CDR3 DNA: TGTGCCAGCAGCCAAGAGTGGTGGCAGAAAAACATTCAGTACTTC

clone size: -
J gene: TRBJ2-5
D gene: -
V gene: TRBV6-1
CDR3 protein: CASSESAGPQETQYF
CDR3 DNA: TGTGCCAGCAGTGAAAGCGCGGGACCGCAAGAGACCCAGTACTTC

clone size: -
J gene: TRBJ1-5
D gene: -
V gene: TRBV15
CDR3 protein: CATSRDFGKARGQPQHF
CDR3 DNA: TGTGCCACCAGCAGAGATTTTGGCAAAGCTCGAGGTCAGCCCCAGCATTTT

clone size: -
J gene: TRBJ1-6
D gene: TRBD1
V gene: TRBV5-4
CDR3 protein: CASSSRGSGTGVNSPLHF
CDR3 DNA: TGTGCCAGCAGCTCACGCGGGTCGGGGACAGGAGTCAATTCACCCCTCCACTTT

clone size: -
J gene: TRBJ1-4
D gene: TRBD1
V gene: TRBV3-1/TRBV3-2
CDR3 protein: CASSSPGQGIEKLFF
CDR3 DNA: TGTGCCAGCAGCTCCCCGGGACAGGGTATTGAAAAACTGTTTTTT

clone size: -
J gene: TRBJ2-7
D gene: TRBD1
V gene: TRBV3-1/TRBV3-2
CDR3 protein: CASGQKDRMTGFSYEQYF
CDR3 DNA: TGTGCCAGCGGACAAAAAGATCGAATGACAGGGTTCTCCTACGAGCAGTACTTC

clone size: -
J gene: TRBJ1-1
D gene: TRBD1
V gene: TRBV19
CDR3 protein: CASSGRTGFDTEAFF
CDR3 DNA: TGTGCCAGTAGTGGCCGGACAGGGTTTGACACTGAAGCTTTCTTT